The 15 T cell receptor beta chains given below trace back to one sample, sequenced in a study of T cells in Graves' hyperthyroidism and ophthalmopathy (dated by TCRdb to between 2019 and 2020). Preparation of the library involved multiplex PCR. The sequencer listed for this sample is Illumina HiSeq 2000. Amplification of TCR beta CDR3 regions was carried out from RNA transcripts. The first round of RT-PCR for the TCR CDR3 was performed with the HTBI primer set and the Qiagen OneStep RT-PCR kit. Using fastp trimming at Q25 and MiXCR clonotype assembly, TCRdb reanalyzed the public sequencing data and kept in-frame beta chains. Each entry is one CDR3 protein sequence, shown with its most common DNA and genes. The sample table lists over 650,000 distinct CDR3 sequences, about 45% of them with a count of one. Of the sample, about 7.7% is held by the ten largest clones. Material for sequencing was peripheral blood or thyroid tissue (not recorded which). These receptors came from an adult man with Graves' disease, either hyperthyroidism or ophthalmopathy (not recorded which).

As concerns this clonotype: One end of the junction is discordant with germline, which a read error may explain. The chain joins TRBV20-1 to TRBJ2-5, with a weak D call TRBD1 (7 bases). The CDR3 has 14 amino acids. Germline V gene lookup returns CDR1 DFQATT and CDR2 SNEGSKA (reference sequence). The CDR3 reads CSARDRRDHETQYF. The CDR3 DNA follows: TGCAGTGCTAGGGACAGGAGGGACCACGAGACCCAGTACTTC.

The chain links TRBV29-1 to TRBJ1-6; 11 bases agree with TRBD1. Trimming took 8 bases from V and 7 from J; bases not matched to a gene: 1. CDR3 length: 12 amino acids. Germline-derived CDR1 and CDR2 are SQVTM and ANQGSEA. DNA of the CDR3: TGCAGCCGGGACAGGGGGAATTCACCCCTCCACTTT. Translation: CSRDRGNSPLHF.

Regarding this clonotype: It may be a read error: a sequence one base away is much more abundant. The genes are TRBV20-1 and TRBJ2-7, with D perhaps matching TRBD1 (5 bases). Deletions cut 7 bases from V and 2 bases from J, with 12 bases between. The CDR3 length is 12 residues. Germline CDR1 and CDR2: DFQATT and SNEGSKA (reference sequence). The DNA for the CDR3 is TGCAGTGAGACAGATAGTCCCTACGAGCAGTACTTC. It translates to CSETDSPYEQYF.

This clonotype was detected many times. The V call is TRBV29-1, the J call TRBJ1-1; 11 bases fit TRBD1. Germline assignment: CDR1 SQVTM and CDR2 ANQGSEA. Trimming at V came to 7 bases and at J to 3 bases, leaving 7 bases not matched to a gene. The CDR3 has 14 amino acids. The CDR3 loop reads CSASRTGGYTEAFF. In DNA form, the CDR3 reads TGCAGCGCTTCTCGGACAGGGGGCTACACTGAAGCTTTCTTT.

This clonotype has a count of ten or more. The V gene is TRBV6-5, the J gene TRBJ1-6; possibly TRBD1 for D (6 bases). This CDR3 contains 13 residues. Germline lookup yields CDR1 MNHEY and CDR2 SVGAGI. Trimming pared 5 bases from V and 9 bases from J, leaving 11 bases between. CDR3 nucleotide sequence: TGTGCCAGCAGTCGACAGGAGGGTTCACCCCTCCACTTT. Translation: CASSRQEGSPLHF.

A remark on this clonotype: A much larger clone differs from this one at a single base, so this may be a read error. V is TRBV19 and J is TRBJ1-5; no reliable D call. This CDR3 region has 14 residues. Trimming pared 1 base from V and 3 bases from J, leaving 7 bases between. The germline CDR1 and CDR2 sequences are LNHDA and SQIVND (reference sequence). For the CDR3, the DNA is TGTGCCAGTAGTATAGGGGCGGTCAATCAGCCCCAGCATTTT. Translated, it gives CASSIGAVNQPQHF.

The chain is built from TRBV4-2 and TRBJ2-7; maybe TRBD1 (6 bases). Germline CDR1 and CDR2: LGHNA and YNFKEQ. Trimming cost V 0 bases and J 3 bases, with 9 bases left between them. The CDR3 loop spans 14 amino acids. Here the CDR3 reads CASSQDGQHYEQYF. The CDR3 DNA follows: TGTGCCAGCAGCCAAGATGGACAGCACTACGAGCAGTACTTC.

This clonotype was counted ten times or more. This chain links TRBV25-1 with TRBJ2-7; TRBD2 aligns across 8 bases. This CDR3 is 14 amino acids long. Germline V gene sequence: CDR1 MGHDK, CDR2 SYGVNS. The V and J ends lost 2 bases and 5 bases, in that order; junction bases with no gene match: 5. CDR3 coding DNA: TGTGCCAGCAGTGAAAGCGGGAGTGGCGACGAGCAGTACTTC. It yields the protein CASSESGSGDEQYF.

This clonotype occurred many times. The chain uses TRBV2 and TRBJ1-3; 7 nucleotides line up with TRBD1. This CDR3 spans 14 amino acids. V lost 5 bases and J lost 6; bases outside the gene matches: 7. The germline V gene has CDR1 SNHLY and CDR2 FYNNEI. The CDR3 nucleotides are TGTGCCAGCAGTACGGGACAGTCAGAAAACACCATATATTTT. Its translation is CASSTGQSENTIYF.

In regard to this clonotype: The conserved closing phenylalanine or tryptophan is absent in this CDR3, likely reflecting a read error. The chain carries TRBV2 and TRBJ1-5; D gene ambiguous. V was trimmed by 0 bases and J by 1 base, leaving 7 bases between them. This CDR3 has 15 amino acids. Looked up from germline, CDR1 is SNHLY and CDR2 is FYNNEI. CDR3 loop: CASSEAGLSNQPQHL. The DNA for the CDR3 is TGTGCCAGCAGTGAAGCAGGCCTGAGCAATCAGCCCCAGCATCTT.

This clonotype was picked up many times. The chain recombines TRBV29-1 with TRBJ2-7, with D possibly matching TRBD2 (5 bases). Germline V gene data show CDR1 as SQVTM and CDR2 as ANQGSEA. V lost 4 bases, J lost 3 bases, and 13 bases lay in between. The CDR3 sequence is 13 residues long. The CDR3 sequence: CSVVGLGGYEQYF. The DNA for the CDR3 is TGCAGCGTTGTTGGCCTAGGAGGCTACGAGCAGTACTTC.

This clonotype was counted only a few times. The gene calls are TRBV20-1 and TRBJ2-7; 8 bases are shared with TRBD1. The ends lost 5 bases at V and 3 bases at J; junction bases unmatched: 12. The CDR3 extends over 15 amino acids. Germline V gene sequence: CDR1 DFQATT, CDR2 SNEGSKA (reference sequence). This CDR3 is CSAGGRGQVYYEQYF. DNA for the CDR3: TGCAGTGCTGGGGGAAGGGGACAGGTATACTACGAGCAGTACTTC.

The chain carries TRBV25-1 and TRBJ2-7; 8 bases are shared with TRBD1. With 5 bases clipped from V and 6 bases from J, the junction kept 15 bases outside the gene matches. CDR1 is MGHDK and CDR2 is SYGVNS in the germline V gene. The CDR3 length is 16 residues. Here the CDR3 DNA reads TGTGCCAGCAGTCTTGGACAGGGATGGGGACCGAGCGAGCAGTACTTC. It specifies CASSLGQGWGPSEQYF.

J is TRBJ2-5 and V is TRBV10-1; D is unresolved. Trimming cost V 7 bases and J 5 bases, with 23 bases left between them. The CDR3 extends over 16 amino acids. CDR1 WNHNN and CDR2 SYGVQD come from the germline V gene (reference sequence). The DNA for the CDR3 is TGCGCCAGCAAAGGGTCAACACTCGGTACATGGGAGACCCAGTACTTC. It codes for CASKGSTLGTWETQYF.

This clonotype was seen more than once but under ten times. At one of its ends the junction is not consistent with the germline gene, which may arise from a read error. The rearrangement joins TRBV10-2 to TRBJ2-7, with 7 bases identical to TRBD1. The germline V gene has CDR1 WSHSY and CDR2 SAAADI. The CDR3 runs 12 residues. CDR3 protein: CASSWTGYEQYF. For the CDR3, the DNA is TGTGCCAGCAGTTGGACAGGTTACGAGCAGTACTTC.